The next 9 T cell receptor beta chains were all read from a single sample in a study of blood T cell repertoires in COVID-19. TCRdb's table, derived via immunoSEQ multiplex PCR, lists solely in-frame clones and lacks some. The sample includes fewer than 250,000 clones, more than 75% of them seen just once. Sequences were obtained from peripheral blood. These receptors came from a woman older than 75 with COVID-19, enrolled during active disease.

The rearrangement links TRBV6-4 to TRBJ1-5, with a possible D match to TRBD1 (5 bases). Germline CDR1 is MRHNA and CDR2 is SNTAGT. There are 13 residues in the CDR3. Between the trimmed V and J ends, which lost 8 bases and 7 bases, there was a span of 15 bases. CDR3 DNA sequence: TGTGCCAGCGGCGGGGGATGGGGCCAGCCCCAGCATTTT. This gives the protein CASGGGWGQPQHF.

This clone was counted once. The chain uses TRBV19 and TRBJ1-1, with D perhaps TRBD1 (5 bases). The germline V gene has CDR1 LNHDA and CDR2 SQIVND (reference sequence). CDR3 length: 17 amino acids. With 2 bases removed from V and 4 bases from J, the gap between germline ends came to 20 bases. CDR3 sequence reads: CASSISRSGRASTEAFF. In DNA form, the CDR3 reads TGTGCCAGTAGTATAAGTCGCTCGGGCAGGGCGAGCACTGAAGCTTTCTTT.

A few counts support this clone. This sequence joins TRBV6-6 and TRBJ2-7; 10 bases match TRBD2. The CDR3 totals 17 residues. V shed 5 bases and J 2 bases; nucleotides not matched to a gene: 12. CDR1 MNHNY and CDR2 SVGAGI come from the germline V gene (reference sequence). The CDR3 bases are TGTGCCAGCAGTCGCGCACCTACTAGCGGGGTTCCCTACGAGCAGTACTTC. It specifies CASSRAPTSGVPYEQYF.

This chain uses TRBV18 with TRBJ1-5; 7 bases map to TRBD1. With 2 bases clipped from V and 6 bases from J, the junction kept 7 bases outside the gene matches. The CDR3 extends over 15 amino acids. Per the germline V gene, CDR1 is KGHSH and CDR2 is LQKENI. The CDR3 protein is CASSPVEGAGQPQHF. The DNA for the CDR3 is TGTGCCAGCTCACCAGTCGAGGGGGCTGGTCAGCCCCAGCATTTT.

This chain joins TRBV6-2 or TRBV6-3 and TRBJ1-5; D gene ambiguous. The CDR3 contains 16 residues. CDR1 and CDR2 from the germline V gene are MNHEY and SVGEGT. V lost 4 bases, J lost 2 bases, and 15 bases lay in between. CDR3 sequence: CASSSSTYRGNQPQHF. DNA of the CDR3: TGTGCCAGCAGTTCATCGACCTACCGGGGCAATCAGCCCCAGCATTTT.

The genes are TRBV6-5 and TRBJ1-5; 7 bases map to TRBD1. V trimming: 7 bases; J trimming: 4 bases; junction bases outside the gene matches: 7. Germline V gene data show CDR1 as MNHEY and CDR2 as SVGAGI. The CDR3 spans 14 residues. CDR3 sequence: CASNPGGKNQPQHF. The CDR3 region has the DNA TGTGCCAGCAATCCAGGGGGGAAAAATCAGCCCCAGCATTTT.

The chain links TRBV3-1 (or the pseudogene TRBV3-2) to TRBJ1-5, with 7 bases identical to TRBD1. V dropped 5 bases and J dropped 0; count of bases not matched to a gene: 7. The CDR3 consists of 16 residues. Germline lookup yields CDR1 LGHDT and CDR2 YNNKEL (reference sequence). As DNA, the CDR3 is TGTGCCAGCAGCAAAGGGACAGCTGATAGCAATCAGCCCCAGCATTTT. This encodes CASSKGTADSNQPQHF.

The chain employs TRBV7-8 and TRBJ1-1; weak D call: TRBD1 (5 bases). The CDR3 length is 17 residues. V was clipped by 0 bases and J by 3 bases, with 17 bases between them. Germline V gene sequence: CDR1 SGHVS, CDR2 FQNEAQ. CDR3 bases: TGTGCCAGCAGCTTAGCTCGGGAGTTGGGGGGTTACACTGAAGCTTTCTTT. Its translation is CASSLARELGGYTEAFF.

The chain couples TRBV5-1 to TRBJ2-1, with 10 bases matching TRBD2. The germline CDR1 and CDR2 sequences are SGHRS and YFSETQ. The V segment lost 0 bases and the J segment 8 bases; nucleotides outside the gene matches: 8. The length of the CDR3 is 16 residues. The CDR3 is CASSLVASGGQDEQFF. DNA for the CDR3: TGCGCCAGCAGCTTGGTGGCTAGCGGGGGTCAGGATGAGCAGTTCTTC.